This T cell receptor (beta chain) stems from a study of shared clonotypes between healthy human individuals (TCRdb year 2020). Describing the broader study: The cohort comprised a couple of women and a few men aged 18 to 49 years. To estimate repertoire size and how much clonotype sharing occurs between individuals, the study deeply sequenced the blood TCR repertoires of about 5 healthy adults. To increase sequencing depth and limit assay-specific biases, different laboratories used diverse techniques to prepare libraries and sequence TCR repertoires. Leukapheresis yielded between about 0.9 and 8.9 billion PBMCs per donor.

Donors were healthy HIV-negative adults with no recently reported acute infections or vaccinations. Every donor was a Caucasian adult living in Nashville, Tennessee, USA. For unsorted samples, approximately 89 million PBMCs were counted, and genomic DNA was extracted using the QIAamp DNA Blood Mini kit. Blood was obtained by leukapheresis, after which PBMCs were separated by Ficoll-Histopaque density gradient centrifugation and cryopreserved in liquid nitrogen vapor phase. The CDR3 covers 16 residues, taking in both the cysteine and the phenylalanine. The only DNA kept is the CDR3, 48 bases in frame from the first base. The germline V gene specifies MGHRA as CDR1 and YSYEKL as CDR2. The junction shows trimming of 4 bases on V and 1 base on J, and the gene matches do not reach 9 bases of it. Turning to this clone: Its antigen has not been determined. No qualities accompany the bases; no much larger clone lies one base away.

The research as a whole found: Sampling was limited to blood, and TCR repertoires in tissue likely differ from TCR repertoires in blood. Because the study included a small number of donors, the genetic and exposure-history diversity represented was limited. Based on pairwise subsampling, the degree of clonotype sharing among donors was expected to be affected by sequencing depth.

TCR CDR3 regions were amplified from genomic DNA by multiplex PCR using the deep immunoSEQ assay. Extracted genomic DNA from each cell subset was distributed evenly across all wells of several immunoSEQ 96-well plates, and each plate was treated as a replicate. Each replicate PCR for unsorted PBMC received 250 to 300 ng genomic DNA, equal to 30,000 or so T cell genomes. Genomic DNA from unsorted PBMC was sequenced over ten immunoSEQ deep assay plates. Purified libraries were measured with a Qubit 3.0 fluorometer, size-checked on a Bioanalyzer 2100, and measured again with the KAPA Library Quantification kit. Every immunoSEQ 96-well plate was sequenced on a separate single-read 150-cycle Illumina NextSeq 550 flow cell. As for the original processing: Because the immunoSEQ output included only junctional sequences and no quality scores, the filtering could not be the same as the filtering used for full-length reads. Sequences were annotated with PyIR, a Python wrapper for IgBLAST v1.9, using IMGT germline references to assign V/J genes and CDR3. Reads with weak V/J assignments (E-value above 1e-6), missing CDR3, stop codons, out-of-frame junctions, or ambiguous translated residues were removed. V3J clonotypes were defined by identical inferred V gene, J gene, and CDR3 amino acid sequence. To compute the percentage overlap between repertoires, the number of shared unique clonotypes was divided by the size of the smaller repertoire. RTK rarefaction, the Chao1 estimator, and Recon v2.1 estimates of unobserved clonotypes were used to assess repertoire richness. TCRdb took over this immuneACCESS table, retaining in-frame rearrangements with V and J assigned. Such tables are incomplete; in checked studies, under half of the missing clones stem from an unresolved V gene, and the remainder is unexplained. The DNA was the basis for D and trimming; V, J and clone size are from that table. In all, the sample holds hundreds of thousands of clones, and just over 75% of those were seen once. Around 12% of the sample comes from the top ten.

The chain is made from TRBV4-1 and TRBJ2-7, with 8 bases matching TRBD2. This clonotype was obtained from a woman aged 40 to 50 in good health. Some clones in this sample may be carry-over from other donors' samples. Sequencing was done on a sample of PBMCs. The sequenced DNA is TGCGCCAGCAGCCCCGAAAGCGGGAGCCCTTCCTACGAGCAGTACTTC. Its protein product is CASSPESGSPSYEQYF.